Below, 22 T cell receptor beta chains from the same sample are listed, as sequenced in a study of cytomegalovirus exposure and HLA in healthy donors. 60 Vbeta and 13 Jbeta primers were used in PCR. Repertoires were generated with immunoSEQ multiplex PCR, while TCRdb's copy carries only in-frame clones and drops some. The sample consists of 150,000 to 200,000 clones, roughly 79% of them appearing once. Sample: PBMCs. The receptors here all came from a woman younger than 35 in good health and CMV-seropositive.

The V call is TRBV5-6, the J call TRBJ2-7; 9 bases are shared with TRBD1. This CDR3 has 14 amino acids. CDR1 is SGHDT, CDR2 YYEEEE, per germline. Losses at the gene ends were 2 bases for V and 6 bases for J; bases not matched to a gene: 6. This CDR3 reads CASSLQGAPREQYF. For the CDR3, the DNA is TGTGCCAGCAGCTTACAGGGGGCGCCCCGCGAGCAGTACTTC.

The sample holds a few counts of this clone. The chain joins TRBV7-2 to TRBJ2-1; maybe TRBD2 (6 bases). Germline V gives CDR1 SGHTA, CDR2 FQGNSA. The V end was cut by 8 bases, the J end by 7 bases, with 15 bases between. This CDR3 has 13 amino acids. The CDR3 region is CASGGTPANEQFF. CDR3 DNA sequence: TGTGCCAGCGGAGGGACGCCAGCGAATGAGCAGTTCTTC.

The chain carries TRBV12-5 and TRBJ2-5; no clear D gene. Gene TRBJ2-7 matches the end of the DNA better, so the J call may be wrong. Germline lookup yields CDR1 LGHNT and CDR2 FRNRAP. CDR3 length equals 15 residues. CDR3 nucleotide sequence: TGTGCTAGTGGTCCGCGTGAAGAAAAAAACTACGAGCAGTACTTC. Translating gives CASGPREEKNYEQYF.

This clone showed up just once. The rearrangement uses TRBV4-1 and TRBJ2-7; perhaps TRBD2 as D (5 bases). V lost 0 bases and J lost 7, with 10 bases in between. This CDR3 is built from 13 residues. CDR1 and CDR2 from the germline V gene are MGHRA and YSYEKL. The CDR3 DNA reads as TGCGCCAGCAGCCAAGATAGAGGGTTGGAGCAGTACTTC. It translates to CASSQDRGLEQYF.

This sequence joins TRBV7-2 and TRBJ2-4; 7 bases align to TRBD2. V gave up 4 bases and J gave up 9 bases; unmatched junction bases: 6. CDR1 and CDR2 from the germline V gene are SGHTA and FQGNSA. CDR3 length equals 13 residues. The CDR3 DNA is TGTGCCAGCAGCTCGGGGAGGGATGGCATTCAGTACTTC. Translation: CASSSGRDGIQYF.

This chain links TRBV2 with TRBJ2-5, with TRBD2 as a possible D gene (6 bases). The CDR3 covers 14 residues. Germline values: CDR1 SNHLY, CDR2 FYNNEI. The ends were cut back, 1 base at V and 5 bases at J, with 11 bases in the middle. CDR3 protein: CASSEGDWEETQYF. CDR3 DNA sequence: TGTGCCAGCAGTGAAGGGGACTGGGAGGAGACCCAGTACTTC.

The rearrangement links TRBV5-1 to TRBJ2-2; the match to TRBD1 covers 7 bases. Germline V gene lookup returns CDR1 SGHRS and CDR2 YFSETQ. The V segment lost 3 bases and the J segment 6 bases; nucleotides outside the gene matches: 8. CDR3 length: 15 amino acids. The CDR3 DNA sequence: TGCGCCAGCAGCTGGGAAGGGGGCATGGCCGGGGAGCTGTTTTTT. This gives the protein CASSWEGGMAGELFF.

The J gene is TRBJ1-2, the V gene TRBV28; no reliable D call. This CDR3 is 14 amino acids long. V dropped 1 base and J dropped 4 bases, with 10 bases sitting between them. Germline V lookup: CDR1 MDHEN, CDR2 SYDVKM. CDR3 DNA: TGTGCCAGCAGTTTATCGGCAGGTCTCTATGGCTACACCTTC. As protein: CASSLSAGLYGYTF.

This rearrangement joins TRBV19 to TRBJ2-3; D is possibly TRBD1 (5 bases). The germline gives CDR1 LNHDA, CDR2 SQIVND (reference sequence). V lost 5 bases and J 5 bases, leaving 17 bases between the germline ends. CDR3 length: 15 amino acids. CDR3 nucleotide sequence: TGTGCCAGTAGTCCGAGCAGGGTATTAGGAGATACGCAGTATTTT. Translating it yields CASSPSRVLGDTQYF.

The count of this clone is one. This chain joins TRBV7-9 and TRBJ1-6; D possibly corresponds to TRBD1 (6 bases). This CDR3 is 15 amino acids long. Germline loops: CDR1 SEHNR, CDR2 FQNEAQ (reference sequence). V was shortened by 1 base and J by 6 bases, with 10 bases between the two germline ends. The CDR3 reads CASSLGGRGNSPLHF. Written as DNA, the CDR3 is TGTGCCAGCAGCTTAGGAGGCAGGGGTAATTCACCCCTCCACTTT.

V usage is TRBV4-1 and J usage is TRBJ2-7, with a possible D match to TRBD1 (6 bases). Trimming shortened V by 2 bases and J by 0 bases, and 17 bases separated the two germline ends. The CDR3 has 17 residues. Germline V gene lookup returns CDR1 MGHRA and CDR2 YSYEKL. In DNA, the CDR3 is TGCGCCAGCAGCCAATTTAGTTTAGGACAGAGCTCCTACGAGCAGTACTTC. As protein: CASSQFSLGQSSYEQYF.

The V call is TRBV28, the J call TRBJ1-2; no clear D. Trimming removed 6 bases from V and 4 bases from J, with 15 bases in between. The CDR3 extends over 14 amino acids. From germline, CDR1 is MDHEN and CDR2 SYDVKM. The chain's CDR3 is CASSPPTAFYGYTF. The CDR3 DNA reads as TGTGCCAGCAGCCCCCCCACAGCATTCTATGGCTACACCTTC.

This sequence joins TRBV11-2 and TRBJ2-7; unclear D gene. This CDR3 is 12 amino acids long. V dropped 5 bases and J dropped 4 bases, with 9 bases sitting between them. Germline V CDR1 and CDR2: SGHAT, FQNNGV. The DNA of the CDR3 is TGTGCCAGCAGCACCCTGAGATACGAGCAGTACTTC. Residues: CASSTLRYEQYF.

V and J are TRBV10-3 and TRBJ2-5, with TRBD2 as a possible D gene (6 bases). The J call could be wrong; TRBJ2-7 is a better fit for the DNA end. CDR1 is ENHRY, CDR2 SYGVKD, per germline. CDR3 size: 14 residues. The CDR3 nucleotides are TGTGCCATCGGACTGGGAGGTCTCTCCTACGAGCAGTACTTC. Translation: CAIGLGGLSYEQYF.

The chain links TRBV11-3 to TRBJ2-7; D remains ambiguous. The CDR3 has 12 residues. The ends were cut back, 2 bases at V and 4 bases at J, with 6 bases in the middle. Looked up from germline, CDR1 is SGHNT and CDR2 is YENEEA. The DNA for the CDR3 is TGTGCCAGCAGCTTAAACTTTTACGAGCAGTACTTC. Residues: CASSLNFYEQYF.

The CDR3 nucleotides are TGTGCCAGCAGTCTCAACAGGGGTGGTGAGCAGTTCTTC. This gives the protein CASSLNRGGEQFF. The chain links TRBV27 to TRBJ2-1, with TRBD1 identical over 7 bases. Germline V CDR1 and CDR2: MNHEY, SMNVEV (reference sequence). V was pared by 5 bases and J by 9 bases, with 7 bases of the junction left unmatched. The CDR3 sequence is 13 residues long.

As DNA, the CDR3 is TGCAGCGTTGAAGGCCGGGTGGGCCGTCCGGGGAACGAGCAGTACTTC. Protein sequence: CSVEGRVGRPGNEQYF. The chain couples TRBV29-1 to TRBJ2-7, with a possible D match to TRBD2 (5 bases). This CDR3 is built from 16 residues. Germline V CDR1 and CDR2: SQVTM, ANQGSEA. V lost 1 base and J lost 5, with 21 bases in between.

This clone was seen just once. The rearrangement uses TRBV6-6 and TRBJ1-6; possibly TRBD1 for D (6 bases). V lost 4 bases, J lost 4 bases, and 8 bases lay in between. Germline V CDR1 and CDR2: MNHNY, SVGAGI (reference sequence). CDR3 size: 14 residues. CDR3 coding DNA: TGTGCCAGCAGTTCGGGACAATATAATTCACCCCTCCACTTT. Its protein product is CASSSGQYNSPLHF.

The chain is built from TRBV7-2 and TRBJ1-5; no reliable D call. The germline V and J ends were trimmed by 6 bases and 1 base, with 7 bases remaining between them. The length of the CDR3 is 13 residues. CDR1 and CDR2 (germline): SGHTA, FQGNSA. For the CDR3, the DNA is TGTGCCAGCAGTCTAAAGAGCAATCAGCCCCAGCATTTT. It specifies CASSLKSNQPQHF.

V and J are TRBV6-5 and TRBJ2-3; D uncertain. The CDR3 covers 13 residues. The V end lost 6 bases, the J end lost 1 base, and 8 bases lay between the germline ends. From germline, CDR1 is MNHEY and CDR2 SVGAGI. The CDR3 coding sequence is TGTGCCAGCAGCCTCTTTGGCACAGATACGCAGTATTTT. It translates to CASSLFGTDTQYF.

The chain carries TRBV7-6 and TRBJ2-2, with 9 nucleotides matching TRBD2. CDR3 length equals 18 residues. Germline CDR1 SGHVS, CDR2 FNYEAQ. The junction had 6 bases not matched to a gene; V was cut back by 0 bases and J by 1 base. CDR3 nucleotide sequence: TGTGCCAGCAGCTTAGCATACCGAGCGGGGGGGAACACCGGGGAGCTGTTTTTT. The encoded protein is CASSLAYRAGGNTGELFF.

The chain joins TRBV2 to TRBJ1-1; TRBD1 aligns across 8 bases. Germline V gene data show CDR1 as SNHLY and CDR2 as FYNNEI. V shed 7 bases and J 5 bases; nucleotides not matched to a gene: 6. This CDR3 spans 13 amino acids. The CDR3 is CASISQGGTEAFF. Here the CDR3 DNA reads TGTGCCAGCATTTCACAGGGGGGAACTGAAGCTTTCTTT. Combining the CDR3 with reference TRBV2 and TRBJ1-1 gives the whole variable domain EPEVTQTPSHQVTQMGQEVILRCVPISNHLYFYWYRQILGQKVEFLVSFYNNEISEKSEIFDDQFSVERPDGSNFTLKIRSTKLEDSAMYFCASISQGGTEAFFGQGTRLTVV.